This TCR beta chain was observed in a study of OX40 agonist ivuxolimab in advanced cancers. Study-wide background: Patients were about 83% male with ages about 23 to 80, mean approximately 58. Of the patients, three showed partial responses, one with hepatocellular carcinoma and two with cutaneous melanoma.

From germline, CDR1 is MNHEY and CDR2 SMNVEV (reference sequence). With V trimmed by 6 bases and J by 7 bases, 7 bases remained unmatched. The CDR3 is made up of 13 amino acids. Note on this clone: Its antigen is still unknown.

The sampling schedule covered blood at baseline, cycle 4 day 1, and cycle 7 day 1. Study findings and constraints: In the 0.1-3.0 mg/kg groups, partial responders showed among the lowest expansion.

The method was immunoSEQ multiplex PCR; TCRdb's version includes in-frame clones alone and lacks a portion of them. The table shows about 73,000 clones, with roughly nine tenths occurring only once. The source was CD4+ or CD8+ T cells sorted from blood, collected in a trial of the OX40 agonist ivuxolimab. This rearrangement joins TRBV27 to TRBJ2-7, with 9 bases lining up with TRBD1. The source of this sequence is an adult with an advanced solid tumor such as melanoma, head and neck, liver or kidney cancer. Here the CDR3 reads CASSSQGAWEQYF. In DNA, the CDR3 is TGTGCCAGCAGCTCACAGGGGGCGTGGGAGCAGTACTTC.